This T cell receptor beta chain is from a study of tumor-infiltrating lymphocytes in primary liver carcinoma. In the study overall: Tumor lesions were T1-T3 N0M0 and spanned about 4.2 to 10 cm.

Production of TCR beta cDNA used 400 to 600 ng total RNA together with a constant-region primer. Library construction for TCR beta comprised three nested multiplex PCR rounds performed with slightly modified ARM-PCR. It was with TRBV1-TRBV30 forward primers and a C-beta reverse primer that the first two PCR rounds were run, at around 10 cycles each. TCRdb reprocessed the multiplex PCR reads via MiXCR and lists one record per CDR3 protein. Among almost 200,000 distinct CDR3 sequences listed, roughly 61% were seen once. Germline loops: CDR1 MNHNS, CDR2 SASEGT. After removal of 2 bases from V and 4 bases from J, the junction contained 9 bases not matched to a gene. The CDR3 is made up of 16 amino acids. This clonotype came up many times. Blood RNA originated from unsorted whole blood, with germline DNA additionally extracted.

This chain connects TRBV6-1 to TRBJ1-2; 8 nucleotides align to TRBD1. The sequence derives from a woman aged 60 to 75 with primary liver carcinoma and hepatitis B virus infection. Sequencing used peripheral blood. The CDR3 DNA follows: TGTGCCAGCAGTGAACGATACAGGGGGATAGGCTATGGCTACACCTTC. It encodes CASSERYRGIGYGYTF.